Below are 5 T cell receptor beta chains sequenced from a single sample in a study of blood T cell repertoires in COVID-19. Clones were read by immunoSEQ multiplex PCR, and TCRdb kept only the in-frame ones, dropping some. Of over 25,000 clones in the sample, 90% to 95% were seen once. Source material: peripheral blood. The receptors here all came from a human donor with active COVID-19. The donor label of this sample is uncertain.

The genes are TRBV1 and TRBJ2-5; TRBD2 is taken as the D call from the table, unchecked against the DNA. TRBV1 is a pseudogene. The CDR3 covers 18 residues. CDR3 loop: CTSSHFKREGPLEETQYF. In DNA, the CDR3 is TGCACCAGCAGCCATTTTAAGCGGGAGGGCCCGCTGGAGGAGACCCAGTACTTC.

The rearrangement joins TRBV6-6 to TRBJ2-7, with D possibly being TRBD2 (5 bases). CDR3 length equals 12 residues. V was pared by 7 bases and J by 6 bases, with 13 bases between. The germline CDR1 and CDR2 sequences are MNHNY and SVGAGI (reference sequence). The DNA for the CDR3 is TGTGCCAGCACCAGAGCGGACGGCGAGCAGTACTTC. Translating it yields CASTRADGEQYF.

The chain joins TRBV28 to TRBJ1-2; a weak D match, TRBD1 (6 bases). The CDR3 runs to 14 residues. Trimming took off 6 bases at V and 4 bases at J, with 15 bases between the two ends. CDR1 is MDHEN and CDR2 is SYDVKM in the germline V gene. CDR3 residues: CASRSGTKAYGYTF. CDR3 DNA sequence: TGTGCCAGCAGGTCCGGGACAAAGGCCTATGGCTACACCTTC.

The gene calls are TRBV6-4 and TRBJ2-5, with D possibly being TRBD1 (6 bases). The CDR3 contains 14 residues. V was shortened by 8 bases and J by 0 bases, with 13 bases between the two germline ends. Per the germline V gene, CDR1 is MRHNA and CDR2 is SNTAGT. CDR3 in amino acids: CASQRQEDQETQYF. The DNA for the CDR3 is TGTGCCAGCCAGCGACAGGAAGACCAAGAGACCCAGTACTTC.

This chain links TRBV5-4 with TRBJ1-1, with D possibly being TRBD1 (6 bases). Per germline, CDR1 SGHNT and CDR2 YYREEE (reference sequence). Deletions cut 1 base from V and 4 bases from J, with 8 bases between. The CDR3 loop spans 13 amino acids. The CDR3 is CASSLRGGTEAFF. Written as DNA, the CDR3 is TGTGCCAGCAGCTTGAGAGGGGGCACTGAAGCTTTCTTT.